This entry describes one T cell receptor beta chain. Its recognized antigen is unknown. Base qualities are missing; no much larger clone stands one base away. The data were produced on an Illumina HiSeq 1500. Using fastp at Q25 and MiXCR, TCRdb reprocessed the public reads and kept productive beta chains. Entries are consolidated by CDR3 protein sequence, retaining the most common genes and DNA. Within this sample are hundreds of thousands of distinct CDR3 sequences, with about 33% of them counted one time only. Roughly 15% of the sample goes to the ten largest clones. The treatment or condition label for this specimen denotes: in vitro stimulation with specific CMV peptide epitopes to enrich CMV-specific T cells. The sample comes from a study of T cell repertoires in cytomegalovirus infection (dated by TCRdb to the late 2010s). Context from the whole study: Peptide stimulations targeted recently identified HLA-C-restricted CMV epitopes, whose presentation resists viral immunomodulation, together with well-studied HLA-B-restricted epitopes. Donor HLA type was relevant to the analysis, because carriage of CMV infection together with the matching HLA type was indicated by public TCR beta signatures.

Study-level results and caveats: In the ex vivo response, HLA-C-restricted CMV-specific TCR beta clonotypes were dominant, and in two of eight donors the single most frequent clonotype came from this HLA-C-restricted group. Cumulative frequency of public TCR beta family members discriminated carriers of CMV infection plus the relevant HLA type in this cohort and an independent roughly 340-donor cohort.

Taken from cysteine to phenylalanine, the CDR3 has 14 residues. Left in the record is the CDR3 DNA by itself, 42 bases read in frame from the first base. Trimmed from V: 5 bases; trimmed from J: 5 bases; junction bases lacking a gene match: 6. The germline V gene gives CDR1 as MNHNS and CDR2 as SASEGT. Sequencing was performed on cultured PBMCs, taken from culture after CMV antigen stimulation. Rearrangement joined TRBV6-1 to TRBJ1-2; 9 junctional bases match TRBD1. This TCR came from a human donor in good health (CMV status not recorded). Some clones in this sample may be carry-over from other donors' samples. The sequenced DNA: TGTGCCAGCAGTCCCGCCGGGACAGGGTATGGCTACACCTTC. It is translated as CASSPAGTGYGYTF.